This TCR beta chain was recorded in a study of blood T cell repertoires in COVID-19. Authors' data handling: How many nucleated cells were present was estimated from reference gene primer amplification. Profiled with immunoSEQ multiplex PCR; TCRdb holds only in-frame clones, not every one. V and J calls and clone size are as listed in that table; D and trimming were resolved from the DNA. Seen here are roughly 180,000 clones, approximately 85% observed once, and the top ten hold 8% to 10%. Clinical history as reported by participants underpinned cohort assignment. Sequenced: PBMCs or T cells enriched from blood (not recorded which). This TCR came from a woman aged 30 to 39 who had recovered from COVID-19.

The CDR3 protein is CSVETGDRSSYEQYF. CDR3 sequence (DNA): TGCAGCGTTGAAACGGGGGACAGGAGCTCCTACGAGCAGTACTTC. The rearrangement joins TRBV29-1 to TRBJ2-7; 8 positions match TRBD1. Germline V gives CDR1 SQVTM, CDR2 ANQGSEA. Trimming at V came to 2 bases and at J to 0 bases, leaving 6 bases not matched to a gene. The CDR3 covers 15 residues.